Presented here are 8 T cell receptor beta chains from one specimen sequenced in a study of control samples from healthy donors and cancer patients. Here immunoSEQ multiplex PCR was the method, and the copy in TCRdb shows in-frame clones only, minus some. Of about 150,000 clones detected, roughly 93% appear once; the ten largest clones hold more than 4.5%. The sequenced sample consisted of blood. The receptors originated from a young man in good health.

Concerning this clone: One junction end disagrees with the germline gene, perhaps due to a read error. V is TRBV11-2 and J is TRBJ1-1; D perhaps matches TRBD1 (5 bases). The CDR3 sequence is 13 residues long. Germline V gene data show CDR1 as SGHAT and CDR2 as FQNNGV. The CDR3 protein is CASSLDRDRRILF. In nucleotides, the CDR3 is TGTGCCAGCAGCTTGGACCGGGACCGTCGCATTTTGTTT.

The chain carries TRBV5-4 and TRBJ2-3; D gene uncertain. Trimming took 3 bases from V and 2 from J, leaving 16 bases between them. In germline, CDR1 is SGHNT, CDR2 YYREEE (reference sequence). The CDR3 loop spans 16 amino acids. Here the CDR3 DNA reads TGTGCCAGCAGCTCCGATAGGTTGAGGTTCACAGATACGCAGTATTTT. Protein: CASSSDRLRFTDTQYF.

The CDR3 here is CASTLQDRRTDTQYF. CDR3 sequence (DNA): TGCGCCAGCACACTTCAGGACAGACGCACAGATACGCAGTATTTT. This chain links TRBV5-1 with TRBJ2-3; tentative D call: TRBD1 (6 bases). Per the germline V gene, CDR1 is SGHRS and CDR2 is YFSETQ. The CDR3 loop spans 15 amino acids. Trimming pared 6 bases from V and 1 base from J, leaving 15 bases between.

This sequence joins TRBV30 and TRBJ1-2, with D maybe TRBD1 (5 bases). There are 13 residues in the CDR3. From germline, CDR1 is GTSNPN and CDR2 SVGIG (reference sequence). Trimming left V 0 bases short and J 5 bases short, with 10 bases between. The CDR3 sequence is CAWSVQALYGYTF. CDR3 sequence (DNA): TGTGCCTGGAGTGTACAGGCTCTATATGGCTACACCTTC.

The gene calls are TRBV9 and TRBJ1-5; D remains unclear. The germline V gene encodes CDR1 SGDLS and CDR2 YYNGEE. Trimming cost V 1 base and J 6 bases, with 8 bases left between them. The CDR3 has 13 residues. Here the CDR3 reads CASSVLPGQPQHF. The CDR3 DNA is TGTGCCAGCAGCGTATTACCCGGTCAGCCCCAGCATTTT.

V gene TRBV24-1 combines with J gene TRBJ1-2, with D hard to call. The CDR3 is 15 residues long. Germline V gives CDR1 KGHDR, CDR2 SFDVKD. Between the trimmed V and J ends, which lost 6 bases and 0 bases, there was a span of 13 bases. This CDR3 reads CATSTGGWTNYGYTF. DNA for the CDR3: TGTGCCACCAGTACCGGAGGATGGACTAACTATGGCTACACCTTC.

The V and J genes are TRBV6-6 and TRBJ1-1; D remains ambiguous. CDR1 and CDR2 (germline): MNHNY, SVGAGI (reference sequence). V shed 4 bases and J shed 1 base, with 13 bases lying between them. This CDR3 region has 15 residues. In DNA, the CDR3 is TGTGCCAGCAGTTCCTCGAGTGGATCGAACACTGAAGCTTTCTTT. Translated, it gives CASSSSSGSNTEAFF.

CDR3 nucleotides: TGTGCCACCAGTGATTCACTAGCGCCCAGGCATGAGCAGTTCTTC. Its protein is CATSDSLAPRHEQFF. The rearrangement links TRBV24-1 to TRBJ2-1; 7 bases map to TRBD2. Germline V gene sequence: CDR1 KGHDR, CDR2 SFDVKD. The CDR3 totals 15 residues. V lost 2 bases to trimming and J lost 8 bases; unmatched junction nucleotides: 8.